The T cell receptor beta chain under discussion was sequenced for a study of blood T cell repertoires in COVID-19. Profiled with immunoSEQ multiplex PCR; TCRdb holds only in-frame clones, not every one. The sample lists 350,000 to 450,000 clones; about 88% were seen once. The CDR3 contains 16 residues. Germline V gives CDR1 SGHRS, CDR2 YFSETQ. V gave up 4 bases and J gave up 1 base; unmatched junction bases: 4. The clonotype originates from a woman under 30 who had been exposed to COVID-19. The sequencing sample was made of PBMCs or T cells enriched from blood (not recorded which). The chain combines TRBV5-1 with TRBJ2-2; 10 bases agree with TRBD2. CDR3 sequence reads: CASSKRTSGNTGELFF. The CDR3 nucleotides read TGCGCCAGCAGCAAAAGGACTAGCGGGAACACCGGGGAGCTGTTTTTT.